This record looks at one T cell receptor beta chain sequence and its context. The record originates from a study of CD8+ T cells in alopecia areata. Looking at the study overall: After 6 to 18 months of tofacitinib, follow-up continued 6 months off drug.

cDNA serving as the sequencing template came from extracted, reverse transcribed RNA. This table comes from immunoSEQ multiplex PCR, and its TCRdb copy is limited to in-frame clones, with some not included. The sample includes roughly 250,000 clones, roughly two thirds seen only once; the top ten take around 1.2%. This CDR3 has 13 residues. Trimming shortened V by 8 bases and J by 3 bases, and 13 bases separated the two germline ends. Germline-derived CDR1 and CDR2 are SEHNR and FQNEAQ (reference sequence). V usage is TRBV7-9 and J usage is TRBJ1-2; perhaps TRBD1 as D (5 bases). The source of this sequence is a human donor with alopecia areata. Sequencing used CD4+ T cells sorted from blood, obtained at week 0. The CDR3 DNA reads TGTGCCAGCGGAGGAGGGGCAGACTATGGCTACACCTTC. Translating gives CASGGGADYGYTF. Combining the CDR3 with reference TRBV7-9 and TRBJ1-2 gives the whole variable domain DTGVSQNPRHKITKRGQNVTFRCDPISEHNRLYWYRQTLGQGPEFLTYFQNEAQLEKSRLLSDRFSAERPKGSFSTLEIQRTEQGDSAMYLCASGGGADYGYTFGSGTRLTVV.